The clone carrying this T cell receptor beta chain was seen only a few times. The antigen is unknown. Profiling relied on immunoSEQ multiplex PCR, and the TCRdb table lists in-frame clones only, not all of them. Of roughly 79,000 clones in the sample, about 90% were seen once. The sample is drawn from a study of OX40 agonist ivuxolimab in advanced cancers. For the study at large: Hepatocellular carcinoma, melanoma, renal cell or head and neck cancer affected the dose-escalation patients.

V was clipped by 5 bases and J by 0 bases, with 4 bases between them. Germline CDR1 and CDR2: SQVTM and ANQGSEA. This CDR3 region has 11 residues. Regarding the study as a whole: More expanded clones were seen, on average, in CD8+ T cells than in CD4+.

The rearrangement links TRBV29-1 to TRBJ1-1; D is ambiguous. The sequences come from CD4+ or CD8+ T cells sorted from blood, collected in a trial of the OX40 agonist ivuxolimab. This TCR was sampled from an adult with an advanced solid tumor such as melanoma, head and neck, liver or kidney cancer. Written as DNA, the CDR3 is TGCAGCGTTCTCCTGAACACTGAAGCTTTCTTT. Its translation is CSVLLNTEAFF. Full variable domain (remainder filled in from reference TRBV29-1 and TRBJ1-1): SAVISQKPSRDICQRGTSLTIQCQVDSQVTMMFWYRQQPGQSLTLIATANQGSEATYESGFVIDKFPISRPNLTFSTLTVSNMSPEDSSIYLCSVLLNTEAFFGQGTRLTVV.